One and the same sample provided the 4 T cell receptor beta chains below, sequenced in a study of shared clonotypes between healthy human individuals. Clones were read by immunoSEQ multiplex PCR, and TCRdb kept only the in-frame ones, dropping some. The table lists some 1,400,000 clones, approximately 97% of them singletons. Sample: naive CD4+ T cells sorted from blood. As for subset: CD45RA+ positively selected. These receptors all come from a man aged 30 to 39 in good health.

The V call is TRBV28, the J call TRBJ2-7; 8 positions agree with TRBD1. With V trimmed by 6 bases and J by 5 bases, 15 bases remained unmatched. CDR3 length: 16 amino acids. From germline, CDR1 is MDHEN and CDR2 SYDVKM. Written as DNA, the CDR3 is TGTGCCAGCAGCCCAACCGGGACAGGCCCCAGCCACGAGCAGTACTTC. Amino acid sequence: CASSPTGTGPSHEQYF. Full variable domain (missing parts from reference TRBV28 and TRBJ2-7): DVKVTQSSRYLVKRTGEKVFLECVQDMDHENMFWYRQDPGLGLRLIYFSYDVKMKEKGDIPEGYSVSREKKERFSLILESASTNQTSMYLCASSPTGTGPSHEQYFGPGTRLTVT.

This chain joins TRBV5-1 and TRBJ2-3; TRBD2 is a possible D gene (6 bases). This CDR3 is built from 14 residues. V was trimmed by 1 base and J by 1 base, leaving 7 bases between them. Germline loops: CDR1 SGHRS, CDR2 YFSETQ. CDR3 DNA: TGCGCCAGCAGCTTGACTAGCCGCACAGATACGCAGTATTTT. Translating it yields CASSLTSRTDTQYF.

CDR3 loop: CSATAGSGYTF. The DNA for the CDR3 is TGCAGTGCTACGGCAGGATCCGGCTACACCTTC. This chain connects TRBV20-1 to TRBJ1-2, with no clear D. From germline, CDR1 is DFQATT and CDR2 SNEGSKA (reference sequence). The germline V and J ends were trimmed by 4 bases and 8 bases, with 11 bases remaining between them. This CDR3 spans 11 amino acids.

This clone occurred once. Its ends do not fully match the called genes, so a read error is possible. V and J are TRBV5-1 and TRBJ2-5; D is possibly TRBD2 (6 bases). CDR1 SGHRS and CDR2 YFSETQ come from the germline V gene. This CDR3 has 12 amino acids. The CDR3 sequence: CASRLGGETQYF. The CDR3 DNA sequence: TGCGCCAGCAGGTTGGGAGGCGAGACCCAGTACTTC.